A single sample gave rise to the 10 T cell receptor beta chains below, sequenced in a study of OX40 agonist ivuxolimab in advanced cancers. Assay used: immunoSEQ multiplex PCR; TCRdb lists only in-frame clones, some missing. In the table there are about 99,000 clones, about 91% of which are singletons. Sequenced here: CD4+ or CD8+ T cells sorted from blood, sampled in a trial of the OX40 agonist ivuxolimab. These receptors originate from an adult with an advanced solid tumor such as melanoma, head and neck, liver or kidney cancer.

V is TRBV25-1 and J is TRBJ2-3; 11 positions match TRBD2. Trimming cost V 9 bases and J 0 bases; bases outside gene matches: 14. Looked up from germline, CDR1 is MGHDK and CDR2 is SYGVNS. This CDR3 is 18 amino acids long. The DNA for the CDR3 is TGTGCCAGTCGGCGGAAAAGAAGGACTAGCGGGAGCACAGATACGCAGTATTTT. As protein: CASRRKRRTSGSTDTQYF. The variable domain in full, completed from reference TRBV25-1 and TRBJ2-3, reads EADIYQTPRYLVIGTGKKITLECSQTMGHDKMYWYQQDPGMELHLIHYSYGVNSTEKGDLSSESTVSRIRTEHFPLTLESARPSHTSQYLCASRRKRRTSGSTDTQYFGPGTRLTVL.

V and J are TRBV7-2 and TRBJ2-2, with D unresolved. V was trimmed by 3 bases and J by 2 bases, leaving 16 bases between them. The CDR3 runs 17 residues. Germline loops: CDR1 SGHTA, CDR2 FQGNSA. Written as DNA, the CDR3 is TGTGCCAGCAGCTTGGGTGGCAGCTTAAGTAACACCGGGGAGCTGTTTTTT. Translating gives CASSLGGSLSNTGELFF.

The J gene is TRBJ2-5, the V gene TRBV5-6, with D possibly matching TRBD2 (5 bases). V lost 4 bases and J 0 bases, leaving 10 bases between the germline ends. CDR1 and CDR2 from the germline V gene are SGHDT and YYEEEE. The CDR3 is 14 residues long. Written as DNA, the CDR3 is TGTGCCAGCAGCGCCGACTACCACCAAGAGACCCAGTACTTC. Translation: CASSADYHQETQYF.

The chain uses TRBV21-1 and TRBJ2-7. TRBV21-1 is an annotated pseudogene. This CDR3 is built from 14 residues. The CDR3 sequence is CASSQGLGVGEQYF. Written as DNA, the CDR3 is TGTGCCAGCAGCCAAGGGTTGGGTGTCGGCGAGCAGTACTTC.

The chain uses TRBV7-3 and TRBJ2-1; D might be TRBD1 (6 bases). The CDR3 covers 13 residues. Trimming stripped 4 bases from V and 12 bases from J, with 16 bases between. Per germline, CDR1 SGHTA and CDR2 FQGTGA. In nucleotides, the CDR3 is TGTGCCAGCAGCTATCAGGAAGGACAGAGGCAGTTCTTC. Residues: CASSYQEGQRQFF.

This sequence joins TRBV6-1 and TRBJ1-1; 10 bases fit TRBD1. CDR1 is MNHNS and CDR2 is SASEGT in the germline V gene. V trimming: 5 bases; J trimming: 5 bases; junction bases outside the gene matches: 8. The CDR3 contains 15 residues. CDR3 region: CASSPRTGGKTEAFF. The CDR3 DNA sequence: TGTGCCAGCAGTCCGCGGACAGGGGGAAAGACTGAAGCTTTCTTT.

The chain joins TRBV23-1 to TRBJ2-3; no clear D gene. TRBV23-1 is noted as an ORF with a role that remains uncertain. The CDR3 runs to 19 residues. V was pared by 0 bases and J by 4 bases, with 23 bases between. CDR3 sequence: CASSQSPLMVKKKADTQYF. Here the CDR3 DNA reads TGCGCCAGCAGTCAATCCCCCCTGATGGTAAAGAAAAAGGCAGATACGCAGTATTTT.

This rearrangement joins TRBV9 to TRBJ2-3; 14 positions match TRBD2. Trimming at V came to 4 bases and at J to 5 bases, leaving 12 bases not matched to a gene. Germline lookup yields CDR1 SGDLS and CDR2 YYNGEE. CDR3 size: 18 residues. The CDR3 bases are TGTGCCAGCAGCCTTGGGACTAGCGGGAGAAGGTTGGGAGATACGCAGTATTTT. Its protein is CASSLGTSGRRLGDTQYF.

The J gene is TRBJ2-5, the V gene TRBV4-3; 7 bases agree with TRBD2. Germline V gene data show CDR1 as LGHNA and CDR2 as YSLEER. V trimming: 2 bases; J trimming: 5 bases; junction bases outside the gene matches: 11. CDR3 size: 16 residues. The CDR3 spells CASSQNHRMGGETQYF. CDR3 nucleotide sequence: TGCGCCAGCAGCCAAAACCACCGGATGGGGGGGGAGACCCAGTACTTC.

This chain joins TRBV11-2 and TRBJ2-3; D is uncertain. Germline V CDR1 and CDR2: SGHAT, FQNNGV. The CDR3 runs 13 residues. Trimming removed 0 bases at V and 6 bases at J, with 7 bases between. CDR3 residues: CASSLDIPDTQYF. CDR3 DNA sequence: TGTGCCAGCAGCTTAGATATCCCGGATACGCAGTATTTT. Full variable domain (remainder filled in from reference TRBV11-2 and TRBJ2-3): EAGVAQSPRYKIIEKRQSVAFWCNPISGHATLYWYQQILGQGPKLLIQFQNNGVVDDSQLPKDRFSAERLKGVDSTLKIQPAKLEDSAVYLCASSLDIPDTQYFGPGTRLTVL.